This T cell receptor (beta chain) was captured in a study of blood T cells in healthy people across ages (dated by TCRdb to between 2014 and 2016). Turning to the overall study: In model experiments, template switching captured roughly one uniquely barcoded TCR beta cDNA molecule for every two T cells. To track age-related changes in TCR beta repertoire diversity, the study relied on deep sequencing normalized with unique cDNA molecular identifiers. Four age groups were formed from the donors: young (average roughly 15 years), middle-aged (approximately 39), aged (around 62) and long-lived (less than 85). Donors of different ages were randomly distributed across sequencing lanes to avoid experimental bias. Two additional independent replicas of 1 million unique cDNA reads from the same blood draw were analyzed for two donors (one aged 18 to 30 and one aged 80 or older).

Study-wide findings and limitations: Compared with the aged group, the long-lived group had more naive CD4+ T cells, fewer expanded clones and increased TCR diversity, a pattern suggesting age selection. Estimates of total diversity based on one million sequenced T cells were regarded as lower bounds and as underestimates. Donor CMV infection status was unknown, potentially confounding age-related changes in expanded clonotypes. Observed TCR beta diversity per million T cells fell roughly linearly with age, and a significant reduction was already apparent by age roughly 40. Conclusive comparison of naive and antigen-experienced compartments was prevented by the profiling of bulk unsorted PBMCs. The percentage of naive T cells measured by flow cytometry correlated strongly with observed TCR beta diversity.

This clonotype was observed a few times. Its antigen target is currently unknown. Base qualities are not recorded, but no much larger clone differs from it by a single base. The donors were roughly 39 Caucasian individuals from Russia, aged about 6 to 95 years, who were systemically healthy. About 9.8 milliliters of peripheral blood were drawn from each donor into EDTA-treated Vacutainer tubes. PBMCs were isolated by Ficoll-Paque density-gradient centrifugation, with at least 7 million obtained per sample. Trizol reagent was used to extract total RNA from the PBMCs, yielding at least 5 micrograms per sample. For every donor, flow cytometry on a PBMC aliquot measured the percentage of naive CD45RAhigh/CD27high T cells. Library creation used 5' RACE. Sequenced on an Illumina HiSeq 2500. The second PCR ran for about 7 to 11 cycles and used a J-beta primer mix along with a sample-barcoded 5' primer. A template-switch 5' adaptor carrying 12 random nucleotides introduced a unique molecular identifier onto each TCR beta cDNA molecule. At least 2.5 million CDR3-containing paired-end reads were obtained from each sample. The Mint cDNA synthesis kit, primed by a TRBC-specific oligonucleotide, was used to synthesize first-strand cDNA from all RNA. Following uracil-DNA glycosylase treatment, all cDNA underwent a first 18-cycle PCR with the universal primers M1SS and BC2_uni_R. On the study's bioinformatics: Normalization of each sample was performed by random selection of 1 million high-quality reads, each carrying a distinct molecular identifier. Instead of being binned into consensus sequences, reads that shared molecular identifiers were thrown out. MiTCR, with a Q25 quality threshold and the strictest error-elimination algorithm, was used for CDR3 identification, clonotype clustering and error correction. Lower-bound total TCR beta diversity was estimated with a nonparametric unseen species model using Euler transformation. TCRdb took the public reads, trimmed them with fastp at Q25, ran MiXCR for clone calling and kept in-frame beta chains. Rows with a matching CDR3 protein are joined into one entry that keeps the most common DNA and genes. It is TCRdb's table, rather than the study itself, that gives the V and J calls and clone size. The sample data list about 650,000 distinct CDR3 sequences, and 32% of these were observed just once. Over 15% of the sample lies in the top ten.

A distance of 13 bases separates the germline ends of V and J, which lose 4 bases and 4 bases respectively. CDR3 length: 14 amino acids, cysteine to phenylalanine. Only the CDR3 portion is preserved as DNA: 42 bases, with reading frame beginning at the first base. In the germline V gene (reference sequence), CDR1 corresponds to MNHEY and CDR2 to SMNVEV. The sequence joins TRBV27 to TRBJ1-1; the D gene identity is not certain. The clonotype originates from a woman of 80 years or more in good health. Donor details come from another sample of the same person, matched by shared clones. The sequencing sample was made of blood. Here is the DNA: TGTGCCAGCAGTTCTCGACTCATATCCACTGAAGCTTTCTTT. Its amino acids are CASSSRLISTEAFF.